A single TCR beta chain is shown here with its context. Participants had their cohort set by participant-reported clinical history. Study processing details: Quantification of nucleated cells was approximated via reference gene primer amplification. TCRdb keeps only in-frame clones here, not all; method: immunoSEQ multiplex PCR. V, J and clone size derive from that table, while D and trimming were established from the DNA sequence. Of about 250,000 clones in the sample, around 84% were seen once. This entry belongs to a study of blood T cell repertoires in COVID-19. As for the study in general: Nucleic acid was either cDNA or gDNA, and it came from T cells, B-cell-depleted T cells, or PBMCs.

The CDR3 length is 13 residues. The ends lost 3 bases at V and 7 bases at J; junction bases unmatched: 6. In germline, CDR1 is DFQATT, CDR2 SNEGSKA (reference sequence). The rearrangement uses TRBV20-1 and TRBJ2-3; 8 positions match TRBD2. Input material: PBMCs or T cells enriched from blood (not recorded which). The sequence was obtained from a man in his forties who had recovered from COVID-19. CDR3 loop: CSASLLAVNTQYF. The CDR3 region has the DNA TGCAGTGCTAGTCTACTAGCGGTAAATACGCAGTATTTT.